The 32 T cell receptor beta chains given below trace back to one sample, sequenced in a study of cytomegalovirus exposure and HLA in healthy donors. In the PCR, 60 Vbeta and 13 Jbeta primers were used. Using immunoSEQ multiplex PCR, the repertoire was profiled, and TCRdb retains in-frame clones only, with some absent. The table records 98,000 or so clones, more than 75% of them present only once. Sequencing was done on a sample of PBMCs. The receptors here all came from a woman aged 18-30 years in good health and CMV-seropositive.

The rearrangement uses TRBV28 and TRBJ1-2, with D uncertain. The ends were cut back, 6 bases at V and 5 bases at J, with 19 bases in the middle. This CDR3 is 15 amino acids long. Germline V gene lookup returns CDR1 MDHEN and CDR2 SYDVKM. In DNA, the CDR3 is TGTGCCAGCAGCGGTTCGGGAGAGTTTCGTTATGGCTACACCTTC. Its translation: CASSGSGEFRYGYTF.

The sample holds a few counts of this clone. The chain has TRBV2 and TRBJ1-1, with D hard to call. The CDR3 runs to 13 residues. The V gene's germline CDR1 is SNHLY and CDR2 FYNNEI. Trimming cost V 3 bases and J 11 bases, with 16 bases left between them. The CDR3 DNA sequence: TGTGCCAGCAGTGACGACCTCGTGGGAGGCGCTTTCTTT. Protein product: CASSDDLVGGAFF.

The chain couples TRBV5-8 to TRBJ2-1; TRBD2 agrees at 7 bases. The germline V gene encodes CDR1 SGHTS and CDR2 YDEGEE. The length of the CDR3 is 14 residues. Losses at the gene ends were 0 bases for V and 7 bases for J; bases not matched to a gene: 4. For the CDR3, the DNA is TGTGCCAGCAGCTTGGTACTAGCGTCTAATGAGCAGTTCTTC. This sequence encodes CASSLVLASNEQFF.

V is TRBV11-2 and J is TRBJ1-6; 8 bases fit TRBD1. From germline, CDR1 is SGHAT and CDR2 FQNNGV. CDR3 size: 14 residues. Trimming removed 5 bases from V and 10 bases from J; junction bases left unmatched: 7. CDR3 region: CASSPYRGESPLHF. CDR3 nucleotides: TGTGCCAGCAGCCCCTACAGGGGGGAGTCACCCCTCCACTTT.

The gene calls are TRBV30 and TRBJ2-5; D gene unclear. Germline values: CDR1 GTSNPN, CDR2 SVGIG (reference sequence). CDR3 length equals 13 residues. V dropped 4 bases and J dropped 3 bases, with 12 bases sitting between them. The CDR3 spells CAWNRMGKETQYF. In DNA, the CDR3 is TGTGCCTGGAACAGAATGGGCAAAGAGACCCAGTACTTC.

This chain uses TRBV29-1 with TRBJ2-7; 8 positions agree with TRBD1. The V gene end was trimmed by 4 bases and the J gene end by 6 bases; junction bases not matched to a gene: 11. CDR1 and CDR2 (germline): SQVTM, ANQGSEA. This CDR3 is 14 amino acids long. The CDR3 DNA is TGCAGCGTTGTGGGGACAGGTAGAAGGGGCGAGCAGTACTTC. Translating gives CSVVGTGRRGEQYF.

The chain recombines TRBV19 with TRBJ2-1; the match to TRBD2 covers 11 bases. Germline-derived CDR1 and CDR2 are LNHDA and SQIVND (reference sequence). This CDR3 is 15 amino acids long. After removal of 5 bases from V and 1 base from J, the junction contained 1 base not matched to a gene. The CDR3 nucleotides read TGTGCCAGTAGTCGGACTAGCGGGTCCTACAATGAGCAGTTCTTC. This translates into CASSRTSGSYNEQFF. Full variable domain (remainder filled in from reference TRBV19 and TRBJ2-1): DGGITQSPKYLFRKEGQNVTLSCEQNLNHDAMYWYRQDPGQGLRLIYYSQIVNDFQKGDIAEGYSVSREKKESFPLTVTSAQKNPTAFYLCASSRTSGSYNEQFFGPGTRLTVL.

This clone was observed a handful of times. The gene calls are TRBV27 and TRBJ1-5; no definite D call. Germline V CDR1 and CDR2: MNHEY, SMNVEV (reference sequence). The CDR3 loop spans 13 amino acids. Trimming cost V 2 bases and J 7 bases, with 9 bases left between them. The CDR3 DNA is TGTGCCAGCAGTTTAGCCGGGGAACAGCCCCAGCATTTT. This sequence encodes CASSLAGEQPQHF.

The rearrangement joins TRBV10-1 to TRBJ2-3; D is perhaps TRBD1 (5 bases). The germline gives CDR1 WNHNN, CDR2 SYGVQD (reference sequence). Between the trimmed V and J ends, which lost 3 bases and 4 bases, there was a span of 8 bases. The CDR3 sequence is 13 residues long. CDR3 region: CASSDPGPDTQYF. DNA for the CDR3: TGCGCCAGCAGTGACCCAGGGCCAGATACGCAGTATTTT.

The rearrangement joins TRBV6-5 to TRBJ1-4; 7 bases map to TRBD1. CDR1 is MNHEY and CDR2 is SVGAGI in the germline V gene. CDR3 size: 14 residues. Trimming cost V 5 bases and J 6 bases; bases outside gene matches: 6. CDR3 residues: CASSKRQGHEKLFF. The CDR3 region has the DNA TGTGCCAGCAGTAAGCGACAGGGCCATGAAAAACTGTTTTTT.

With respect to this clone: The conserved phenylalanine or tryptophan normally closing the CDR3 is absent here, so this likely arose from a read error. The CDR3 loop reads CASSNPGQGDLNTDAFC. CDR3 bases: TGTGCCAGCAGTAACCCGGGACAGGGGGATTTGAACACTGATGCTTTCTGT. This chain links TRBV25-1 with TRBJ1-1, with 11 bases aligning to TRBD1. CDR3 length: 17 amino acids. Germline CDR1 and CDR2: MGHDK and SYGVNS.

This sequence joins TRBV30 and TRBJ2-4, with a possible D match to TRBD2 (6 bases). This CDR3 contains 16 residues. Trimming left V 8 bases short and J 0 bases short, with 20 bases between. The V gene's germline CDR1 is GTSNPN and CDR2 SVGIG (reference sequence). DNA of the CDR3: TGTGCCCTGAACCCAGGCGGAGGGCTAGCCAAAAACATTCAGTACTTC. As protein: CALNPGGGLAKNIQYF.

V is TRBV28 and J is TRBJ1-2; D is unresolved. The CDR3 runs 15 residues. V was trimmed by 6 bases and J by 0 bases, leaving 14 bases between them. CDR1 is MDHEN, CDR2 SYDVKM, per germline. CDR3 nucleotide sequence: TGTGCCAGCAGGCCCCGAACCTCAGCTAACTATGGCTACACCTTC. This encodes CASRPRTSANYGYTF.

The rearrangement links TRBV14 to TRBJ2-7; TRBD1 matches at 7 bases. CDR3 length: 16 amino acids. Germline V gene lookup returns CDR1 SGHDN and CDR2 FVKESK. Trimming at V came to 0 bases and at J to 3 bases, leaving 8 bases not matched to a gene. CDR3 region: CASSQEGQIPYYEQYF. The CDR3, as DNA: TGTGCCAGCAGCCAAGAGGGACAGATACCTTACTACGAGCAGTACTTC.

This rearrangement joins TRBV29-1 to TRBJ1-2; maybe TRBD1 (5 bases). The CDR3 loop spans 14 amino acids. CDR1 SQVTM and CDR2 ANQGSEA come from the germline V gene. Trimming pared 2 bases from V and 4 bases from J, leaving 14 bases between. CDR3 protein: CSVETPGVPYGYTF. The DNA for the CDR3 is TGCAGCGTTGAAACCCCGGGGGTCCCCTATGGCTACACCTTC.

This sequence joins TRBV6-5 and TRBJ2-2; D is perhaps TRBD1 (6 bases). The ends were cut back, 4 bases at V and 6 bases at J, with 12 bases in the middle. Per germline, CDR1 MNHEY and CDR2 SVGAGI. This CDR3 contains 14 residues. The CDR3 bases are TGTGCCAGCAGTTCCCCAGGGGTAGCCGGGGAGCTGTTTTTT. Its translation is CASSSPGVAGELFF.

The chain employs TRBV6-4 and TRBJ2-1; 8 nucleotides agree with TRBD2. J lost 8 bases, V lost 3 bases, and 12 bases had no gene match. The CDR3 consists of 16 residues. CDR1 MRHNA and CDR2 SNTAGT come from the germline V gene. As DNA, the CDR3 is TGTGCCAGCAGTGAAGGGTCGGGACTAGTTTCCCATGAGCAGTTCTTC. Its protein product is CASSEGSGLVSHEQFF.

The CDR3 loop is CASSEAPGRNQPQHF. Written as DNA, the CDR3 is TGTGCCAGCAGTGAAGCTCCAGGTCGTAATCAGCCCCAGCATTTT. The V call is TRBV2, the J call TRBJ1-5, with D uncertain. From germline, CDR1 is SNHLY and CDR2 FYNNEI. The CDR3 runs to 15 residues. V was cut by 0 bases and J by 4 bases, with 10 bases left in between.

This rearrangement joins TRBV7-2 to TRBJ2-1; D not certain. CDR1 is SGHTA and CDR2 is FQGNSA in the germline V gene. The CDR3 runs 12 residues. Trimming cost V 3 bases and J 7 bases, with 7 bases left between them. The CDR3 loop reads CASSFRGNEQFF. CDR3 DNA: TGTGCCAGCAGCTTCCGCGGTAATGAGCAGTTCTTC.

The chain links TRBV18 to TRBJ1-1; D possibly corresponds to TRBD1 (6 bases). The CDR3 sequence is 14 residues long. Germline CDR1 is KGHSH and CDR2 is LQKENI. The V end lost 3 bases, the J end lost 2 bases, and 10 bases lay between the germline ends. The CDR3 nucleotides are TGTGCCAGCTCACCGCACAGGGAAAACACTGAAGCTTTCTTT. This translates into CASSPHRENTEAFF.

The chain has TRBV14 and TRBJ2-3; D might be TRBD1 (6 bases). Per the germline V gene, CDR1 is SGHDN and CDR2 is FVKESK. Between the trimmed V and J ends, which lost 0 bases and 0 bases, there was a span of 16 bases. The CDR3 loop spans 18 amino acids. This CDR3 is CASSQDPDSWYSTDTQYF. CDR3 nucleotides: TGTGCCAGCAGCCAAGATCCGGACAGTTGGTATAGCACAGATACGCAGTATTTT. The variable domain in full, completed from reference TRBV14 and TRBJ2-3, reads EAGVTQFPSHSVIEKGQTVTLRCDPISGHDNLYWYRRVMGKEIKFLLHFVKESKQDESGMPNNRFLAERTGGTYSTLKVQPAELEDSGVYFCASSQDPDSWYSTDTQYFGPGTRLTVL.

Note on this clone: Additional DNA sequences in this sample encode the identical CDR3. The chain joins TRBV30 to TRBJ1-5; D perhaps matches TRBD1 (5 bases). This CDR3 has 13 residues. Germline loops: CDR1 GTSNPN, CDR2 SVGIG (reference sequence). V was clipped by 1 base and J by 4 bases, with 8 bases between them. The CDR3 DNA is TGTGCCTGGAGTGGTACAGGAAATCAGCCCCAGCATTTT. Amino acids: CAWSGTGNQPQHF.

The chain employs TRBV7-2 and TRBJ1-5; D is unresolved. V lost 2 bases, J lost 1 base, and 12 bases lay in between. There are 16 residues in the CDR3. Germline V gene data show CDR1 as SGHTA and CDR2 as FQGNSA. Written as DNA, the CDR3 is TGTGCCAGCAGCTTATGGACTTATGGGAGCAATCAGCCCCAGCATTTT. It is translated as CASSLWTYGSNQPQHF.

J is TRBJ2-7 and V is TRBV11-2; 13 bases fit TRBD2. Losses at the gene ends were 3 bases for V and 10 bases for J; bases not matched to a gene: 12. CDR3 length equals 16 residues. The germline V gene has CDR1 SGHAT and CDR2 FQNNGV. The CDR3: CASSFPARTSGSIQYF. In nucleotides, the CDR3 is TGTGCCAGCAGCTTCCCCGCGCGGACTAGCGGGAGTATTCAGTACTTC.

This clone was counted only a few times. The V call is TRBV6-6, the J call TRBJ1-2; 9 bases align to TRBD1. Germline V gene sequence: CDR1 MNHNY, CDR2 SVGAGI (reference sequence). CDR3 length: 14 residues. V shed 2 bases, J shed 8 bases, and the junction held 6 bases outside the gene matches. CDR3 protein: CASSYGDRAGGYTF. CDR3 in DNA: TGTGCCAGCAGTTACGGGGACAGGGCAGGAGGCTACACCTTC.

V usage is TRBV6-6 and J usage is TRBJ1-1, with D possibly TRBD1 on 5 matching bases. Trimming took 10 bases from V and 2 from J, leaving 11 bases between them. Germline lookup yields CDR1 MNHNY and CDR2 SVGAGI (reference sequence). This CDR3 spans 12 amino acids. CDR3 DNA sequence: TGTGCCATAAGGGGCGTCAACACTGAAGCTTTCTTT. Its translation: CAIRGVNTEAFF.

This chain uses TRBV30 with TRBJ2-5; D remains unclear. The last part of the DNA fits TRBJ2-7 better; the J call may be wrong. CDR1 and CDR2 (germline): GTSNPN, SVGIG (reference sequence). The CDR3 covers 13 residues. This CDR3 is CAWSVGGTYEQYF. DNA of the CDR3: TGTGCCTGGAGTGTCGGTGGTACCTACGAGCAGTACTTC.

This chain joins TRBV7-6 and TRBJ1-5; D gene unclear. Trimming stripped 1 base from V and 2 bases from J, with 9 bases between. The length of the CDR3 is 15 residues. Germline values: CDR1 SGHVS, CDR2 FNYEAQ. The CDR3 DNA reads TGTGCCAGCAGCTTAGTATCCGGGGGCAATCAGCCCCAGCATTTT. Residues: CASSLVSGGNQPQHF.

The V call is TRBV6-6, the J call TRBJ2-1; weak D call: TRBD1 (6 bases). The ends were cut back, 5 bases at V and 3 bases at J, with 11 bases in the middle. The CDR3 spans 14 residues. Looked up from germline, CDR1 is MNHNY and CDR2 is SVGAGI (reference sequence). CDR3 nucleotides: TGTGCCAGCAGTATAACAGGGATCTACAATGAGCAGTTCTTC. It yields the protein CASSITGIYNEQFF.

The CDR3 DNA follows: TGTGCCACCAGCAGCCCACTAGGATCAGGGGCAAATGAGCAGTTCTTC. Its protein product is CATSSPLGSGANEQFF. This chain links TRBV15 with TRBJ2-1; a possible D gene is TRBD1 (6 bases). Germline CDR1 and CDR2: LNHNV and YYDKDF (reference sequence). This CDR3 is built from 16 residues. The germline V and J ends were trimmed by 3 bases and 7 bases, with 19 bases remaining between them.

This clone was counted once. The chain links TRBV5-6 to TRBJ2-1, with 10 bases that match TRBD2. The CDR3 spans 19 residues. CDR1 and CDR2 (germline): SGHDT, YYEEEE. Trimming took 3 bases from V and 6 from J; bases not matched to a gene: 18. CDR3 sequence reads: CASSSLGGVIAGGANEQFF. CDR3 nucleotides: TGTGCCAGCAGCTCCCTAGGTGGGGTTATAGCGGGAGGAGCCAATGAGCAGTTCTTC.

J is TRBJ1-1 and V is TRBV5-1, with 9 bases that match TRBD1. The CDR3 is 16 residues long. Per germline, CDR1 SGHRS and CDR2 YFSETQ. Trimming took 4 bases from V and 8 from J; bases not matched to a gene: 15. The chain's CDR3 is CASSLGTGTGLGEAFF. In nucleotides, the CDR3 is TGCGCCAGCAGCCTCGGGACAGGGACCGGCTTAGGAGAAGCTTTCTTT.